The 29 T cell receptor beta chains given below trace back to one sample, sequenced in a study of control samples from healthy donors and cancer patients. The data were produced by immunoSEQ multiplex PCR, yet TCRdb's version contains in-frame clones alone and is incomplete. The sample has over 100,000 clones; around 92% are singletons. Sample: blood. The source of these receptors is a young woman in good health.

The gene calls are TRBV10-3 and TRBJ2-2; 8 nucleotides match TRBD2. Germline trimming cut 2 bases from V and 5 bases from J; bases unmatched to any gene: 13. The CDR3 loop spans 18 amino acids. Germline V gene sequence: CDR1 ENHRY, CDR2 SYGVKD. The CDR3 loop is CAISEAFGAGVRTGELFF. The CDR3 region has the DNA TGTGCCATCAGTGAGGCGTTTGGAGCGGGAGTTCGGACCGGGGAGCTGTTTTTT.

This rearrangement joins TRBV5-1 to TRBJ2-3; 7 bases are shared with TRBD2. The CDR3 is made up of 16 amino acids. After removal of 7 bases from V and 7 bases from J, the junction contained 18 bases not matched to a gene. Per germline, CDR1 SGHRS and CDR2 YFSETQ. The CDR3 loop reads CASQASRLAGPYTQYF. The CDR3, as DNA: TGCGCCAGCCAAGCTTCCCGACTAGCCGGTCCTTATACGCAGTATTTT. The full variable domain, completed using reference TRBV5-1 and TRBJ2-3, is KAGVTQTPRYLIKTRGQQVTLSCSPISGHRSVSWYQQTPGQGLQFLFEYFSETQRNKGNFPGRFSGRQFSNSRSEMNVSTLELGDSALYLCASQASRLAGPYTQYFGPGTRLTVL.

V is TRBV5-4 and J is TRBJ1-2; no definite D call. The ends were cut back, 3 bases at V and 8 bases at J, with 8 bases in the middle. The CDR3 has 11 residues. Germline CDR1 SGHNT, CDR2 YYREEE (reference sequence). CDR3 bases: TGTGCCAGCAGCTCCGGAGGGGGCTACACCTTC. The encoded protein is CASSSGGGYTF.

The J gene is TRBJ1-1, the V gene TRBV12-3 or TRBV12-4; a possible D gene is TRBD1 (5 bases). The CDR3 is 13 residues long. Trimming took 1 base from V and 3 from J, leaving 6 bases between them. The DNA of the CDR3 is TGTGCCAGCAGTTTAGAAGGGGACACTGAAGCTTTCTTT. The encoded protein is CASSLEGDTEAFF.

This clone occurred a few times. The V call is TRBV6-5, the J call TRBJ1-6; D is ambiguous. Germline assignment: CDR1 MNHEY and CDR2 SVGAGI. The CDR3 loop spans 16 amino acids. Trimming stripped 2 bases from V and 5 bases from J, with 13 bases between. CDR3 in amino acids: CASSYLGRVDNSPLHF. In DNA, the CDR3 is TGTGCCAGCAGTTACCTCGGGAGGGTTGATAATTCACCCCTCCACTTT.

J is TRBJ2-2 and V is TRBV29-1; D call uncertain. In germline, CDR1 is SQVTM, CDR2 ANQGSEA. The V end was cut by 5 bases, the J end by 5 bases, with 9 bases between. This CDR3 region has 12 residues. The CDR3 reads CSVTEPTGELFF. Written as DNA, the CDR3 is TGCAGCGTTACCGAACCGACCGGGGAGCTGTTTTTT.

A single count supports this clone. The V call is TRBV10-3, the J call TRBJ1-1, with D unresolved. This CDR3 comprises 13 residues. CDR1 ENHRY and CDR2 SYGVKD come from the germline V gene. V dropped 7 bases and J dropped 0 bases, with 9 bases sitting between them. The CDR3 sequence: CAITAALNTEAFF. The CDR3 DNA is TGTGCCATCACGGCAGCACTGAACACTGAAGCTTTCTTT.

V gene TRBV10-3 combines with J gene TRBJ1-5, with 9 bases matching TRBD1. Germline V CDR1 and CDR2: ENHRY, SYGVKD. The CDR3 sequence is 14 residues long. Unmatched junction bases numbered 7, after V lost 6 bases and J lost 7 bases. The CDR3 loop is CAIRPGQGDQPQHF. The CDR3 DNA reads TGTGCCATCAGGCCGGGACAGGGAGACCAGCCCCAGCATTTT.

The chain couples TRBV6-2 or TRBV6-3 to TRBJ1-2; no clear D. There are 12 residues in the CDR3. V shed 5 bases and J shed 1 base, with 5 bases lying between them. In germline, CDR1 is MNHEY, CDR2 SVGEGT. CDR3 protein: CASSPLNYGYTF. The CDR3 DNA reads TGTGCCAGCAGTCCCCTTAACTATGGCTACACCTTC.

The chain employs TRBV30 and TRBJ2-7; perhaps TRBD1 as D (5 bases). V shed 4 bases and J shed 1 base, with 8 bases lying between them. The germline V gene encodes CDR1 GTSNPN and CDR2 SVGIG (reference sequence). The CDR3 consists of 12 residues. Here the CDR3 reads CAWNRQSYEQYF. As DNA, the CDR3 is TGTGCCTGGAATAGACAGTCCTACGAGCAGTACTTC.

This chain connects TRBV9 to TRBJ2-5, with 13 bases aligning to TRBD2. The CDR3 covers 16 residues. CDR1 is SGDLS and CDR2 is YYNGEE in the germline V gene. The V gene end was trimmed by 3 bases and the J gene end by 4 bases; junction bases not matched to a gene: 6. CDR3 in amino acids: CASSGTSGSFRETQYF. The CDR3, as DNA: TGTGCCAGCAGCGGGACTAGCGGGAGTTTTAGAGAGACCCAGTACTTC.

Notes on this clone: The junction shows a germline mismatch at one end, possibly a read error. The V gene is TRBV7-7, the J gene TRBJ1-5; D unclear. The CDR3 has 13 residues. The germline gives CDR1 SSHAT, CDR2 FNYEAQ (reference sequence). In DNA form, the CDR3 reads TGTGCTAGCAGCTTAGCGGTCGGTCAGCCCCAGCATTTT. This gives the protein CASSLAVGQPQHF.

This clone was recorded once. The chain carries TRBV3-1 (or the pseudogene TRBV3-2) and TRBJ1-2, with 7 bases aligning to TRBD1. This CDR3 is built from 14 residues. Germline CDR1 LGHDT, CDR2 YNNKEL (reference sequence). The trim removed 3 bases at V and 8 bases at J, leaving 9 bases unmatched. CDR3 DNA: TGTGCCAGCAGCCATCGCGGACAGGAAGGAGGCTACACCTTC. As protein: CASSHRGQEGGYTF.

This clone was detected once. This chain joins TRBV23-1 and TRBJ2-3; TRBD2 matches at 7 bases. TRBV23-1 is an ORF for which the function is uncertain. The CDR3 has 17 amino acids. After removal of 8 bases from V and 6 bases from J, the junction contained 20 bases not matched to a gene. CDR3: CASFPVGRAGRRDTQYF. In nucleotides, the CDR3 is TGCGCCAGCTTCCCCGTCGGACGAGCGGGGCGGCGGGATACGCAGTATTTT.

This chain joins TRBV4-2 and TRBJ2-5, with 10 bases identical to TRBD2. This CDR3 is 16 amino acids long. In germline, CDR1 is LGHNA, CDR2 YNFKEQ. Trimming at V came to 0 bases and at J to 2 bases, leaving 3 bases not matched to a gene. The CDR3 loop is CASSQDPAGGQETQYF. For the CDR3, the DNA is TGTGCCAGCAGCCAAGATCCAGCGGGGGGGCAAGAGACCCAGTACTTC.

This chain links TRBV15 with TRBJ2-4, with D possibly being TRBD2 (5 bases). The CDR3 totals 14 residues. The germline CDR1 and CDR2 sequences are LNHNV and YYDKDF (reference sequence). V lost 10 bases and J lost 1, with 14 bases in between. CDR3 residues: CAIGVGAAKNIQYF. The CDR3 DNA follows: TGTGCCATTGGGGTGGGAGCGGCCAAAAACATTCAGTACTTC.

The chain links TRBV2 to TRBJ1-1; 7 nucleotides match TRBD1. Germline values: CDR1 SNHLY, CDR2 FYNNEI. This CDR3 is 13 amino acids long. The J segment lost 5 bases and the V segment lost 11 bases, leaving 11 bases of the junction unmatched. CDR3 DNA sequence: TGTGCCGGACCTCACAGGGGAGGGACTGAAGCTTTCTTT. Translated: CAGPHRGGTEAFF. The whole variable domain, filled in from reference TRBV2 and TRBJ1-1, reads EPEVTQTPSHQVTQMGQEVILRCVPISNHLYFYWYRQILGQKVEFLVSFYNNEISEKSEIFDDQFSVERPDGSNFTLKIRSTKLEDSAMYFCAGPHRGGTEAFFGQGTRLTVV.

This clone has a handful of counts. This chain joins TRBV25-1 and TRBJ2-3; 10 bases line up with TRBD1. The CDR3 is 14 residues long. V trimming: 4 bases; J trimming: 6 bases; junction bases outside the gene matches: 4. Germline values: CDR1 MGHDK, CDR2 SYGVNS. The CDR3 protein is CASSGDRGKDTQYF. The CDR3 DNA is TGTGCCAGCAGTGGGGACAGGGGTAAGGATACGCAGTATTTT.

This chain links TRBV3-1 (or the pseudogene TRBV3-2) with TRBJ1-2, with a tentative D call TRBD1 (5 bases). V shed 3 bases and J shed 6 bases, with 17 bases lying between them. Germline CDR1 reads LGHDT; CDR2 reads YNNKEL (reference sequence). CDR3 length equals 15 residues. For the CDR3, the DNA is TGTGCCAGCAGCCAGACTAGACAGTTGGCCCATGGCTACACCTTC. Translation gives CASSQTRQLAHGYTF.

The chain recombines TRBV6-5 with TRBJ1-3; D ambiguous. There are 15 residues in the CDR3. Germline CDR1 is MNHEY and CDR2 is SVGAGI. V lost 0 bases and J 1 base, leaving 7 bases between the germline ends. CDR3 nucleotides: TGTGCCAGCAGTTACTCGGCCAGGTCTGGAAACACCATATATTTT. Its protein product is CASSYSARSGNTIYF.

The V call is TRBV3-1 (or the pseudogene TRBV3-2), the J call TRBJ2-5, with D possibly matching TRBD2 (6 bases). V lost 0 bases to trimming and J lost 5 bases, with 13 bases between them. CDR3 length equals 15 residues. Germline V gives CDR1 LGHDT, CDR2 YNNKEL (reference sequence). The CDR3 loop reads CASSQEWRDTETQYF. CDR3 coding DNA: TGTGCCAGCAGCCAAGAATGGCGGGATACGGAGACCCAGTACTTC.

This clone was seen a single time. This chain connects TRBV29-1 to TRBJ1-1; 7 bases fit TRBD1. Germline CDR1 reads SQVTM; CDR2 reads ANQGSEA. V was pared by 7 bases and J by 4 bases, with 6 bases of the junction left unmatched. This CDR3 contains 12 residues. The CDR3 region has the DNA TGCAGCGCCGACAGGGACTTCACTGAAGCTTTCTTT. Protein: CSADRDFTEAFF.

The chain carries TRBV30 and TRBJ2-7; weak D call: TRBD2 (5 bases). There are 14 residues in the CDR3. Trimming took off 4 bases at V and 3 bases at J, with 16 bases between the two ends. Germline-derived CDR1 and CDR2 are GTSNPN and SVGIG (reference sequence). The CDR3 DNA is TGTGCCTGGAAAACTGACACTAGGAGCTACGAGCAGTACTTC. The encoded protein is CAWKTDTRSYEQYF.

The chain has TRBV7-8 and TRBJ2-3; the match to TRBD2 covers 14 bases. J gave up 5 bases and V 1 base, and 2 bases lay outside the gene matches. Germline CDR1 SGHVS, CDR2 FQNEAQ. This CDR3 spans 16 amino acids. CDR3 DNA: TGTGCCAGCAGCTTAGGACTAGCGGGGGGGGGAGATACGCAGTATTTT. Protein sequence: CASSLGLAGGGDTQYF.

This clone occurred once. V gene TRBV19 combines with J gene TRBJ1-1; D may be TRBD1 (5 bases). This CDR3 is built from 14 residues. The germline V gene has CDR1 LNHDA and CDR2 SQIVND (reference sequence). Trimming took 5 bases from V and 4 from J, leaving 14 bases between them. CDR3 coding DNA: TGTGCCAGTAGTGCACCCAGGGTTTCCACTGAAGCTTTCTTT. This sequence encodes CASSAPRVSTEAFF.

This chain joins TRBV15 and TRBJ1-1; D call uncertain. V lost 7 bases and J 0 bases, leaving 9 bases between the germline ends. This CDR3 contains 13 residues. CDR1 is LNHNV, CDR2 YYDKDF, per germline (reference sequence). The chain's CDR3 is CATTPSMNTEAFF. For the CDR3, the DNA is TGTGCCACCACTCCATCCATGAACACTGAAGCTTTCTTT.

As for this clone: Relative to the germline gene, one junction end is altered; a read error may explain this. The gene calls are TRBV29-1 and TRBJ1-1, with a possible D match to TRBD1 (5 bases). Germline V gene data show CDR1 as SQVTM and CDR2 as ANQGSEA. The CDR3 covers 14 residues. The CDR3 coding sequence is TGCAGCGTTGTTGGGGGACTCCCGATAACTGAAGCTCTCTTT. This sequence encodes CSVVGGLPITEALF.

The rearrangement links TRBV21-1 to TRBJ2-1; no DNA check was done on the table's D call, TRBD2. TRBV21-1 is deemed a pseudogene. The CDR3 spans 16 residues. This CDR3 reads CASSKGGRGSYNEQFF. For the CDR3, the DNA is TGTGCCAGCAGCAAGGGGGGGCGAGGCTCCTACAATGAGCAGTTCTTC.

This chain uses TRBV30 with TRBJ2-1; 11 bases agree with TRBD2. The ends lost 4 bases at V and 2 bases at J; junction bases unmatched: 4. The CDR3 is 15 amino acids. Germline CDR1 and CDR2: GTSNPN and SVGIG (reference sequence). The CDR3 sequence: CAWTLTSGTYNEQFF. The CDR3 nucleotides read TGTGCCTGGACCCTGACTAGCGGGACCTACAATGAGCAGTTCTTC.